The clone carrying this T cell receptor beta chain was counted between two and nine times. What it binds is unknown. Time point meaning: sample taken at primary tumor resection. In each case, whole RNA from tumor, nontumor lung or frozen PBMC was sequenced unsorted. TCRdb called the 5' RACE reads again in MiXCR, with one record for every CDR3 protein. The data hold under 20,000 distinct CDR3 sequences, with 5.7% observed a single time. This CDR3 is 15 amino acids long. Germline lookup yields CDR1 SGHDN and CDR2 FVKESK. The germline V and J ends were trimmed by 1 base and 2 bases, with 10 bases remaining between them. The sample originates from a study of spatial heterogeneity in lung cancer. Findings and caveats of the study: How many expanded intratumoral alpha and beta TCRs were present tracked the tumor mutation count, which was a count of nonsynonymous mutations.

The rearrangement uses TRBV14 and TRBJ2-3; no reliable D call. The clonotype comes from a female donor with early-stage non-small cell lung cancer. The source material was lung tumor tissue, sampled at surgery. The CDR3 here is CASSQVLGYTDTQYF. The CDR3 region has the DNA TGTGCCAGCAGCCAAGTCCTGGGGTACACAGATACGCAGTATTTT.